The TCR beta chain described here comes from a study of T cell repertoires in cytomegalovirus infection. Across the whole study: Indications of both CMV infection and matching HLA type were provided by public TCR beta signatures. Study-wide findings and caveats: Across the ex vivo response, the dominant clonotypes were HLA-C-restricted CMV-specific TCR beta clonotypes. CMV carriers having the relevant HLA were flagged by cumulative public TCR beta family frequency.

This clonotype was seen at least ten times. The antigen is undetermined. The CDR3 length is 14 residues. J lost 2 bases, V lost 5 bases, and 5 bases had no gene match. Germline V gene sequence: CDR1 SEHNR, CDR2 FQNEAQ (reference sequence). One entry per CDR3 protein results from TCRdb running MiXCR on the reads. The sample gives under 200,000 distinct CDR3 sequences, roughly 9% of which show up once; about 4.2% is in the top ten. The sequenced sample consisted of PBMCs. This TCR came from a human donor in good health (CMV status not recorded). Some clones in this sample may be carry-over from other donors' samples. The chain is built from TRBV7-9 and TRBJ2-7; 8 nucleotides match TRBD1. DNA of the CDR3: TGTGCCAGCAGCCCCGAGGGACAGGCCTACGAGCAGTACTTC. This gives the protein CASSPEGQAYEQYF.